One and the same sample provided the 27 T cell receptor beta chains below, sequenced in a study of T cells in Graves' hyperthyroidism and ophthalmopathy. TCR beta CDR3 regions were amplified from RNA transcripts. The primer set for the first-round RT-PCR of the TCR CDR3 was HTBI. MiXCR, applied by TCRdb to the multiplex PCR reads, yields one record per CDR3 protein. This sample has under 450,000 distinct CDR3 sequences, with roughly 15% found just once. The sequencing input was blood. These receptors were obtained from a woman aged 30 to 39 with Graves' hyperthyroidism that later progressed to Graves' ophthalmopathy.

A remark on this clonotype: This sequence may be a read error, since a much larger clone differs from it by one base. This CDR3 fails to terminate in the conserved phenylalanine or tryptophan, so it likely reflects a read error. J is TRBJ1-2 and V is TRBV6-1; D uncertain. V shed 6 bases and J shed 1 base, with 9 bases lying between them. The CDR3 covers 13 residues. Germline CDR1 and CDR2: MNHNS and SASEGT. Here the CDR3 reads CASSPSDNYGYTL. CDR3 in DNA: TGTGCCAGCAGCCCATCAGATAACTATGGCTACACCCTC.

V is TRBV4-3 and J is TRBJ2-2; D may be TRBD2 (6 bases). V lost 2 bases and J 4 bases, leaving 20 bases between the germline ends. The germline CDR1 and CDR2 sequences are LGHNA and YSLEER. There are 18 residues in the CDR3. Here the CDR3 DNA reads TGCGCCAGCAGCCAACCGTGGAGGAGGAGGGCGGGCACCGGGGAGCTGTTTTTT. It yields the protein CASSQPWRRRAGTGELFF.

This clonotype was observed at least ten times. The chain has TRBV20-1 and TRBJ2-7, with D uncertain. Germline CDR1 is DFQATT and CDR2 is SNEGSKA (reference sequence). This CDR3 spans 11 amino acids. The CDR3 coding sequence is TGCAGCGAAATAATTTATGGCGAGCAGTACTTC. This codes for CSEIIYGEQYF.

This clonotype was recorded many times. This chain connects TRBV12-3 or TRBV12-4 to TRBJ2-3, with 7 positions matching TRBD1. The CDR3 runs 15 residues. Germline trimming cut 3 bases from V and 4 bases from J; bases unmatched to any gene: 7. The CDR3 DNA sequence: TGTGCCAGCAGTTTTATGACAGGGTCCCCAGATACGCAGTATTTT. Its translation is CASSFMTGSPDTQYF.

At least ten counts were recorded for this clonotype. The chain couples TRBV7-8 to TRBJ1-3; 7 nucleotides line up with TRBD1. CDR1 is SGHVS and CDR2 is FQNEAQ in the germline V gene. V shed 2 bases and J 0 bases; nucleotides not matched to a gene: 7. The CDR3 consists of 17 residues. CDR3 DNA sequence: TGTGCCAGCAGCTTACGTCGGGGGACAGACTCTGGAAACACCATATATTTT. The encoded protein is CASSLRRGTDSGNTIYF. The full variable domain, in which reference TRBV7-8 and TRBJ1-3 provide the parts outside the CDR3, is GAGVSQSPRYKVAKRGQDVALRCDPISGHVSLFWYQQALGQGPEFLTYFQNEAQLDKSGLPSDRFFAERPEGSVSTLKIQRTQQEDSAVYLCASSLRRGTDSGNTIYFGEGSWLTVV.

This clonotype has just one count. The chain has TRBV19 and TRBJ1-6; TRBD1 might be the D (5 bases). Per the germline V gene, CDR1 is LNHDA and CDR2 is SQIVND (reference sequence). V was trimmed by 4 bases and J by 10 bases, leaving 20 bases between them. CDR3 length: 16 residues. The CDR3 spells CASSTWNRKGGSPLHF. The CDR3 DNA follows: TGTGCCAGTAGTACGTGGAACAGGAAGGGAGGATCACCCCTCCACTTT.

The chain combines TRBV7-9 with TRBJ2-1; the match to TRBD1 covers 7 bases. From germline, CDR1 is SEHNR and CDR2 FQNEAQ (reference sequence). V gave up 2 bases and J gave up 10 bases; unmatched junction bases: 14. The length of the CDR3 is 16 residues. CDR3 residues: CASSLFNLQGVAEQFF. DNA of the CDR3: TGTGCCAGCAGCTTATTTAATCTCCAGGGGGTCGCCGAGCAGTTCTTC.

This clonotype showed up many times. Here the CDR3 DNA reads TGTGCCTGGAGTGAAACAGGGGCGGAGACCCAGTACTTC. Translated, it gives CAWSETGAETQYF. This sequence joins TRBV30 and TRBJ2-5; 7 bases align to TRBD1. The germline CDR1 and CDR2 sequences are GTSNPN and SVGIG (reference sequence). The V gene end was trimmed by 1 base and the J gene end by 5 bases; junction bases not matched to a gene: 4. This CDR3 has 13 residues.

This clonotype was observed a handful of times. This rearrangement joins TRBV12-3 or TRBV12-4 to TRBJ1-5; 8 bases match TRBD1. There are 19 residues in the CDR3. Unmatched junction bases numbered 16, after V lost 6 bases and J lost 0 bases. The CDR3 loop is CASRASGGLNRNSNQPQHF. The DNA of the CDR3 is TGTGCCAGCAGAGCCTCAGGGGGCCTGAACAGGAATAGCAATCAGCCCCAGCATTTT.

This clonotype was found many times. The chain carries TRBV20-1 and TRBJ2-1; D is unclear. The CDR3 sequence is 14 residues long. CDR1 is DFQATT, CDR2 SNEGSKA, per germline (reference sequence). Deletions cut 0 bases from V and 10 bases from J, with 16 bases between. The CDR3: CSARDPERPLEQFF. The CDR3 nucleotides are TGCAGTGCTAGAGATCCAGAAAGACCACTCGAGCAGTTCTTC.

This sequence joins TRBV19 and TRBJ2-7; D assignment may be TRBD1 or TRBD2 (5 bases each). Trimming shortened V by 3 bases and J by 0 bases, and 12 bases separated the two germline ends. In germline, CDR1 is LNHDA, CDR2 SQIVND (reference sequence). The CDR3 extends over 15 amino acids. The CDR3 sequence is CASSIIRGASYEQYF. As DNA, the CDR3 is TGTGCCAGTAGTATTATAAGGGGAGCCTCCTACGAGCAGTACTTC.

Of note for this clonotype: This may be a read error: a much more frequent sequence differs by one nucleotide. V gene TRBV6-2 or TRBV6-3 combines with J gene TRBJ2-7; a weak D match, TRBD1 (5 bases). There are 15 residues in the CDR3. V was trimmed by 2 bases and J by 3 bases, leaving 14 bases between them. The germline CDR1 and CDR2 sequences are MNHEY and SVGEGT. The CDR3 reads CASSYGAGSDYEQYF. CDR3 coding DNA: TGTGCCAGCAGTTACGGGGCTGGGTCGGACTACGAGCAGTACTTC.

This clonotype was counted a few times. The rearrangement links TRBV29-1 to TRBJ1-1; D remains unclear. The CDR3 extends over 13 amino acids. Germline V gene data show CDR1 as SQVTM and CDR2 as ANQGSEA. V was clipped by 0 bases and J by 4 bases, with 9 bases between them. CDR3 in amino acids: CSVEEEGGTEAFF. The CDR3 DNA reads TGCAGCGTTGAAGAAGAGGGAGGCACTGAAGCTTTCTTT.

V is TRBV7-9 and J is TRBJ2-3; 7 bases match TRBD2. Germline V CDR1 and CDR2: SEHNR, FQNEAQ (reference sequence). The CDR3 runs to 20 residues. The CDR3 DNA is TGTGCTTCTACCAGGGATTCAAGGCTAGCGGCTGGGAGTAGCACAGATACGCAGTATTTT. This translates into CASTRDSRLAAGSSTDTQYF.

This clonotype has just one count. One junction end disagrees with the germline gene, perhaps due to a read error. This chain joins TRBV10-3 and TRBJ2-2; tentatively, D is TRBD1 (6 bases). This CDR3 is 15 amino acids long. Germline values: CDR1 ENHRY, CDR2 SYGVKD. CDR3 protein: CVIRKMAGDTGELFF. Written as DNA, the CDR3 is TGTGTCATCAGGAAGATGGCAGGGGACACCGGGGAGCTGTTTTTT.

V gene TRBV12-3 or TRBV12-4 combines with J gene TRBJ2-7; no definite D call. Trimming took off 0 bases at V and 4 bases at J, with 13 bases between the two ends. The CDR3 has 15 residues. The CDR3 DNA reads TGTGCCAGCAGTTTAGCTTCTTCACCCGAATACGAGCAGTACTTC. Encoded protein: CASSLASSPEYEQYF.

This clonotype has more than one count but fewer than ten. DNA of the CDR3: TGCGCCAGCAGTGAAGACCCGGGCACAGATACGCAGTATTTT. This translates into CASSEDPGTDTQYF. This chain links TRBV10-1 with TRBJ2-3, with D uncertain. Germline V gene lookup returns CDR1 WNHNN and CDR2 SYGVQD (reference sequence). The CDR3 length is 14 residues. V was clipped by 3 bases and J by 1 base, with 8 bases between them.

This clonotype has a count of ten or more. V gene TRBV2 combines with J gene TRBJ2-3, with D possibly TRBD2 on 5 matching bases. Germline V gene data show CDR1 as SNHLY and CDR2 as FYNNEI. Trimming stripped 9 bases from V and 0 bases from J, with 10 bases between. CDR3 size: 13 residues. The DNA for the CDR3 is TGTGCCAGTCAGCGGTCTAGCACAGATACGCAGTATTTT. As protein: CASQRSSTDTQYF.

This clonotype was counted ten times or more. The chain links TRBV5-8 to TRBJ1-2; D unclear. V was trimmed by 3 bases and J by 4 bases, leaving 10 bases between them. CDR3 length: 13 residues. Germline-derived CDR1 and CDR2 are SGHTS and YDEGEE. The CDR3 DNA is TGTGCCAGCAGCTACGATGTGGCCTATGGCTACACCTTC. This gives the protein CASSYDVAYGYTF.

This clonotype was seen only a few times. This may be a read error: a much more frequent sequence differs by one nucleotide. The rearrangement links TRBV3-1 to TRBJ1-2; the match to TRBD1 covers 11 bases. The trim removed 8 bases at V and 6 bases at J, leaving 8 bases unmatched. Per the germline V gene, CDR1 is LGHDT and CDR2 is YNNKEL (reference sequence). This CDR3 region has 14 residues. CDR3 bases: TGTGCCAGCGGTCAGGGACAGGGGGGCCATGGCTACACCTTC. Translating it yields CASGQGQGGHGYTF.

This clonotype was counted a few times. The V and J genes are TRBV7-2 and TRBJ2-7, with 7 bases matching TRBD2. Losses at the gene ends were 0 bases for V and 1 base for J; bases not matched to a gene: 6. The length of the CDR3 is 16 residues. Germline values: CDR1 SGHTA, CDR2 FQGNSA. CDR3 nucleotides: TGTGCCAGCAGCTTAGCTCTGAGCGGGATGTCCTACGAGCAGTACTTC. Protein: CASSLALSGMSYEQYF.

This clonotype showed up just a few times. V and J are TRBV20-1 and TRBJ2-7; 11 nucleotides line up with TRBD1. The CDR3 covers 12 residues. Germline loops: CDR1 DFQATT, CDR2 SNEGSKA (reference sequence). J gave up 6 bases and V 5 bases, and 3 bases lay outside the gene matches. DNA of the CDR3: TGCAGTGCTGGGACAGGGGGAGGCGAGCAGTACTTC. It translates to CSAGTGGGEQYF.

This clonotype was counted ten times or more. The V gene is TRBV29-1, the J gene TRBJ2-7, with 9 positions matching TRBD1. The CDR3 consists of 15 residues. CDR1 is SQVTM, CDR2 ANQGSEA, per germline. V shed 4 bases, J shed 6 bases, and the junction held 13 bases outside the gene matches. For the CDR3, the DNA is TGCAGCGTTGGGACCTCCGGGACAGGGACAGGCGAGCAGTACTTC. Translation gives CSVGTSGTGTGEQYF.

There are many counts of this clonotype. The V gene is TRBV2, the J gene TRBJ2-7, with D perhaps matching TRBD1 (6 bases). The CDR3 is 14 residues long. Looked up from germline, CDR1 is SNHLY and CDR2 is FYNNEI. V was pared by 4 bases and J by 5 bases, with 15 bases between. CDR3: CASSGAGVSHEQYF. The CDR3 region has the DNA TGTGCCAGCAGTGGGGCAGGGGTGTCCCACGAGCAGTACTTC.

This clonotype was observed a handful of times. The chain joins TRBV20-1 to TRBJ2-7, with 10 bases aligning to TRBD2. The CDR3 runs 14 residues. CDR1 is DFQATT and CDR2 is SNEGSKA in the germline V gene (reference sequence). The V and J ends lost 6 bases and 1 base, in that order; junction bases with no gene match: 6. The DNA for the CDR3 is TGCAGTGCAAGCCGACTAGCGGGTTCCTACGAGCAGTACTTC. Protein product: CSASRLAGSYEQYF.

This clonotype was seen a handful of times. Germline and junction disagree at one end, which may indicate a read error. The chain couples TRBV27 to TRBJ2-7, with 8 nucleotides matching TRBD2. From germline, CDR1 is MNHEY and CDR2 SMNVEV (reference sequence). This CDR3 is built from 13 residues. In DNA form, the CDR3 reads TGTACCAGCAGTTTATCGGGAGGGTACGAGCAGTACTTC. Translated, it gives CTSSLSGGYEQYF.

There are a few counts of this clonotype. The gene calls are TRBV20-1 and TRBJ2-7; possible D gene TRBD1, 6 bases. Trimming stripped 3 bases from V and 2 bases from J, with 23 bases between. This CDR3 comprises 17 residues. Germline V CDR1 and CDR2: DFQATT, SNEGSKA (reference sequence). This CDR3 reads CSASSAIGAGEPYEQYF. As DNA, the CDR3 is TGCAGTGCTAGCTCCGCGATCGGGGCAGGGGAACCCTACGAGCAGTACTTC.